The entry below gives a single T cell receptor (beta chain) sequence along with its context. The antigen remains unidentified. The CDR3 contains 15 residues. Trimming shortened V by 8 bases and J by 1 base, and 12 bases separated the two germline ends. Per germline, CDR1 MGHRA and CDR2 YSYEKL. The record originates from a study of T cell responses to AZD1222 COVID-19 vaccine. Findings and caveats of the study: Only a handful of AZD1222 recipients tested seropositive at baseline. Nearly half of the spike-specific TCRs reportedly recognize variant regions that carry no mutations.

Here immunoSEQ multiplex PCR was the method, and the copy in TCRdb shows in-frame clones only, minus some. There are around 130,000 clones in the sample; around 92% occur only once, and approximately 2% lies in the top ten. This clonotype was sampled from an adult who received the AZD1222 COVID-19 vaccine. This specimen consisted of peripheral blood, obtained 28 days after the second AZD1222 dose. The chain is built from TRBV4-1 and TRBJ2-6; tentatively, D is TRBD1 or TRBD2 (5 bases each). The CDR3 is CASGAGSSGANVLTF. Written as DNA, the CDR3 is TGCGCCAGCGGGGCAGGGAGTTCTGGGGCCAACGTCCTGACTTTC.